This T cell receptor beta chain emerged from a study of beta chain features in type 1 diabetes. Expressed TCRB transcripts got sequenced, as all isolated RNA was reverse transcribed. TCRdb keeps only in-frame clones here, not all; method: immunoSEQ multiplex PCR. The sample yields roughly 260,000 clones, over 20% seen once. The CDR3 has 16 amino acids. Trimming at V came to 6 bases and at J to 6 bases, leaving 14 bases not matched to a gene. CDR1 is LNHDA, CDR2 SQIVND, per germline (reference sequence). Worth noting for this clone: Its antigen is currently unknown.

Findings of the study overall: Compared to healthy donors, patients appeared to have naive, central memory and Treg TCRB repertoires that were more alike. Shorter TCRB CDR3s, moderately but significantly so, were found in Type 1 diabetes patients in all four CD4+ subsets.

The rearrangement uses TRBV19 and TRBJ2-3; 8 nucleotides match TRBD1. This clonotype originated in a woman between 35 and 50 years old with type 1 diabetes. Sequenced: naive CD4+ T cells from blood. DNA of the CDR3: TGTGCCAGTAGAGATCCGGGACAGGCAGTACGGGATACGCAGTATTTT. Translated, it gives CASRDPGQAVRDTQYF.